The source of this T cell receptor (beta chain) is a study of cytomegalovirus exposure and HLA in healthy donors. The CDR3 is made up of 14 amino acids. Losses at the gene ends were 4 bases for V and 0 bases for J; bases not matched to a gene: 1. CDR1 is SQVTM and CDR2 is ANQGSEA in the germline V gene. PCR employed 60 Vbeta and 13 Jbeta primers. Profiling relied on immunoSEQ multiplex PCR, and the TCRdb table lists in-frame clones only, not all of them. This sample has about 210,000 clones, with approximately 81% found just once. V and J are TRBV29-1 and TRBJ2-2; 8 bases match TRBD1. The clonotype comes from a girl aged 2 to 10 in good health and CMV-seronegative. The source material was PBMCs. The DNA for the CDR3 is TGCAGCGTTGGGACAGGGTCGAACACCGGGGAGCTGTTTTTT. Translated: CSVGTGSNTGELFF.